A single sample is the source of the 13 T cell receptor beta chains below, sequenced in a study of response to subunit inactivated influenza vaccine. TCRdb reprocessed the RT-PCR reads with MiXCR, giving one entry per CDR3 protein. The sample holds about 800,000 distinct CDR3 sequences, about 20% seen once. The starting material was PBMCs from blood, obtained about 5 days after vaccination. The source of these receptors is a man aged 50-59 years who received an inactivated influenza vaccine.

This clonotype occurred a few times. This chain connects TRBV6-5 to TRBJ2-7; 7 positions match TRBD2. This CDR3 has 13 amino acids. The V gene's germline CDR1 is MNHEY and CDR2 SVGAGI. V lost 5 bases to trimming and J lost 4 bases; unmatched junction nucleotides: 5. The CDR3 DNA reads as TGTGCCAGCAGTAACGGACTAGAGTACGAGCAGTACTTC. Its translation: CASSNGLEYEQYF.

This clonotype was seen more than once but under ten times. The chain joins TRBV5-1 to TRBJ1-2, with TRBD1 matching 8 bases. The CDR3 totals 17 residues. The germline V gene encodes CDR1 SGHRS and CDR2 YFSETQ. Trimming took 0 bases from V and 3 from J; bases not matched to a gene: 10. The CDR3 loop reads CASSLVGTGTWDYGYTF. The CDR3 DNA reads TGCGCCAGCAGCTTGGTAGGGACAGGCACTTGGGACTATGGCTACACCTTC.

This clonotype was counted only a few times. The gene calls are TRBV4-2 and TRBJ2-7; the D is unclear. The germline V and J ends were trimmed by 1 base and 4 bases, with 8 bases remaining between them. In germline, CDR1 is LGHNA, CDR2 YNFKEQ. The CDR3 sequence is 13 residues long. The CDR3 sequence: CASSQVISYEQYF. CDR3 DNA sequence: TGTGCCAGCAGCCAAGTCATCTCTTACGAGCAGTACTTC.

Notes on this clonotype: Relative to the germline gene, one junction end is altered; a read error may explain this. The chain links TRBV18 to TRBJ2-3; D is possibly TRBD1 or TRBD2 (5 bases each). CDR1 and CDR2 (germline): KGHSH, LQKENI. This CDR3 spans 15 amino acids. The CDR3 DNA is TGTGGCAGCTCACCGACCCCCGGGACCGGGAATACGCAGTATTTT. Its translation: CGSSPTPGTGNTQYF.

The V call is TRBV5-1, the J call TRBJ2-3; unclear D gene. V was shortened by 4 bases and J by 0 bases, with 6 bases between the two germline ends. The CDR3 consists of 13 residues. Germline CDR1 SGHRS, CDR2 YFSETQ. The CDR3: CASSASSTDTQYF. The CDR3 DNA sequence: TGCGCCAGCAGCGCATCTAGCACAGATACGCAGTATTTT.

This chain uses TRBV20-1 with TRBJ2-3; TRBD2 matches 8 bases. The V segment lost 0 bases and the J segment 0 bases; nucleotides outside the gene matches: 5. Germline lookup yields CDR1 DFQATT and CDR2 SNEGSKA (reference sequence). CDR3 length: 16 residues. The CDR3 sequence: CSARDPGGRSTDTQYF. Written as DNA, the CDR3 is TGCAGTGCTAGAGATCCGGGCGGGAGGAGCACAGATACGCAGTATTTT.

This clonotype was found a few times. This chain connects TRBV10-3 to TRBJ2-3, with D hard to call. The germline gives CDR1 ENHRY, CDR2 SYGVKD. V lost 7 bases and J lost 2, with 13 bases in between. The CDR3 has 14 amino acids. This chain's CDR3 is CAIMARRDTDTQYF. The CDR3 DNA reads TGTGCCATCATGGCGCGAAGGGACACAGATACGCAGTATTTT.

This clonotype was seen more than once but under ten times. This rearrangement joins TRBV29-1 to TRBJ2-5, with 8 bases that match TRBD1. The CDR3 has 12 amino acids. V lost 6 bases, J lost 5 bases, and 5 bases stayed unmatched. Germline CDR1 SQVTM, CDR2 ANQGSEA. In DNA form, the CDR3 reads TGCAGCGTCGGACAGGGCTTGGAGACCCAGTACTTC. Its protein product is CSVGQGLETQYF.

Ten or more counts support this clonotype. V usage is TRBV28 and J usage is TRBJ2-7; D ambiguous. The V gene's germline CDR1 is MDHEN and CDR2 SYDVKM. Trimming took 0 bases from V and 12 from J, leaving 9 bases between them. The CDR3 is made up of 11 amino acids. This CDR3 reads CASSLWSARYF. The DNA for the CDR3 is TGTGCCAGCAGTTTATGGTCTGCAAGGTACTTC. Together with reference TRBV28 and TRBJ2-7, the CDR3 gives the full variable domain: DVKVTQSSRYLVKRTGEKVFLECVQDMDHENMFWYRQDPGLGLRLIYFSYDVKMKEKGDIPEGYSVSREKKERFSLILESASTNQTSMYLCASSLWSARYFGPGTRLTVT.

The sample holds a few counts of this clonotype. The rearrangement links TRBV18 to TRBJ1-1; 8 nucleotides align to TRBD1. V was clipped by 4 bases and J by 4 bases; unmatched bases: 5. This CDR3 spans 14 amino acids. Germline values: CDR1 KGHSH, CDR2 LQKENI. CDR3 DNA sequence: TGTGCCAGCTCACGAGAGACAGGGGTCACTGAAGCTTTCTTT. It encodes CASSRETGVTEAFF.

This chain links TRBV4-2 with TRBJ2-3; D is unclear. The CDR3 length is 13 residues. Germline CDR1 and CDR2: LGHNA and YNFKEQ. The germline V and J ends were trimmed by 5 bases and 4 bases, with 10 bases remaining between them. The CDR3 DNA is TGTGCCAGCAGCGAAGCTGGCGCAGATACGCAGTATTTT. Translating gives CASSEAGADTQYF.

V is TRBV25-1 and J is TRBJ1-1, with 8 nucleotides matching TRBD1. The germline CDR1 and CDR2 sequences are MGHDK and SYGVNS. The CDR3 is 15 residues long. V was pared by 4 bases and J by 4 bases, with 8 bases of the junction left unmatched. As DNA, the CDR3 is TGTGCCAGCAGTGCAGCCAGGGGGCTTGGCACTGAAGCTTTCTTT. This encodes CASSAARGLGTEAFF. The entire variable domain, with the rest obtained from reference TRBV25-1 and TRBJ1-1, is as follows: EADIYQTPRYLVIGTGKKITLECSQTMGHDKMYWYQQDPGMELHLIHYSYGVNSTEKGDLSSESTVSRIRTEHFPLTLESARPSHTSQYLCASSAARGLGTEAFFGQGTRLTVV.

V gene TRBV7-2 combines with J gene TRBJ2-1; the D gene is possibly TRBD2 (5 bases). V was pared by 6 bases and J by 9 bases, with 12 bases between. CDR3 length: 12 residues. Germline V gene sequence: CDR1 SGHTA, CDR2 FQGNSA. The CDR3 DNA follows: TGTGCCAGCAGAAAGCTTGAGGGTGAGCAGTTCTTC. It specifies CASRKLEGEQFF.